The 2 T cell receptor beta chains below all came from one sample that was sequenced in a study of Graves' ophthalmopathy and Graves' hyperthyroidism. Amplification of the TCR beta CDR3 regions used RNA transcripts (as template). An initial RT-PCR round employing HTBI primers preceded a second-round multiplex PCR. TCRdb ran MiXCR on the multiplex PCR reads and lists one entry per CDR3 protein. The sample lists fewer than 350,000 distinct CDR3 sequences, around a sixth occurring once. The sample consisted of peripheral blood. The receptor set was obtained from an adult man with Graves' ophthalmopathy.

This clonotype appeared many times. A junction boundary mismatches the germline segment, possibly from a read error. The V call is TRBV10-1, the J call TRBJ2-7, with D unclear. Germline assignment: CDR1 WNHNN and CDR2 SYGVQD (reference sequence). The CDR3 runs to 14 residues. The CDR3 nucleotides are TGCGTCAGCAGTGAGTCGGGTCGGAATTACGAGCAGTACTTC. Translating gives CVSSESGRNYEQYF.

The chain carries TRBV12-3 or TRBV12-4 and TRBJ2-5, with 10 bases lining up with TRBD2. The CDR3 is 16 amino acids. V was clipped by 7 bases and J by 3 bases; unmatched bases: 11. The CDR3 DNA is TGTGCCAGCATGCCGGGACTAGCGCCAGGAGAAGAGACCCAGTACTTC. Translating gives CASMPGLAPGEETQYF.